Described below is a single T cell receptor beta chain sequence and its context. This entry belongs to a study of shared clonotypes between healthy human individuals. This CDR3 has 14 residues. Germline CDR1 reads MNHNY; CDR2 reads SVGAGI (reference sequence). Between the trimmed V and J ends, which lost 6 bases and 2 bases, there was a span of 14 bases. This table comes from immunoSEQ multiplex PCR, and its TCRdb copy is limited to in-frame clones, with some not included. The table lists roughly 480,000 clones, 79% of them singletons, with 10% to 15% in the top ten. The sample was PBMCs. This TCR derives from a woman in her 40s in good health. Some clones in this sample may be carry-over from other donors' samples. The chain couples TRBV6-6 to TRBJ2-7; D uncertain. The CDR3 spells CASSSFSIPYEQYF. CDR3 nucleotides: TGTGCCAGCAGCTCCTTCAGTATACCCTACGAGCAGTACTTC.